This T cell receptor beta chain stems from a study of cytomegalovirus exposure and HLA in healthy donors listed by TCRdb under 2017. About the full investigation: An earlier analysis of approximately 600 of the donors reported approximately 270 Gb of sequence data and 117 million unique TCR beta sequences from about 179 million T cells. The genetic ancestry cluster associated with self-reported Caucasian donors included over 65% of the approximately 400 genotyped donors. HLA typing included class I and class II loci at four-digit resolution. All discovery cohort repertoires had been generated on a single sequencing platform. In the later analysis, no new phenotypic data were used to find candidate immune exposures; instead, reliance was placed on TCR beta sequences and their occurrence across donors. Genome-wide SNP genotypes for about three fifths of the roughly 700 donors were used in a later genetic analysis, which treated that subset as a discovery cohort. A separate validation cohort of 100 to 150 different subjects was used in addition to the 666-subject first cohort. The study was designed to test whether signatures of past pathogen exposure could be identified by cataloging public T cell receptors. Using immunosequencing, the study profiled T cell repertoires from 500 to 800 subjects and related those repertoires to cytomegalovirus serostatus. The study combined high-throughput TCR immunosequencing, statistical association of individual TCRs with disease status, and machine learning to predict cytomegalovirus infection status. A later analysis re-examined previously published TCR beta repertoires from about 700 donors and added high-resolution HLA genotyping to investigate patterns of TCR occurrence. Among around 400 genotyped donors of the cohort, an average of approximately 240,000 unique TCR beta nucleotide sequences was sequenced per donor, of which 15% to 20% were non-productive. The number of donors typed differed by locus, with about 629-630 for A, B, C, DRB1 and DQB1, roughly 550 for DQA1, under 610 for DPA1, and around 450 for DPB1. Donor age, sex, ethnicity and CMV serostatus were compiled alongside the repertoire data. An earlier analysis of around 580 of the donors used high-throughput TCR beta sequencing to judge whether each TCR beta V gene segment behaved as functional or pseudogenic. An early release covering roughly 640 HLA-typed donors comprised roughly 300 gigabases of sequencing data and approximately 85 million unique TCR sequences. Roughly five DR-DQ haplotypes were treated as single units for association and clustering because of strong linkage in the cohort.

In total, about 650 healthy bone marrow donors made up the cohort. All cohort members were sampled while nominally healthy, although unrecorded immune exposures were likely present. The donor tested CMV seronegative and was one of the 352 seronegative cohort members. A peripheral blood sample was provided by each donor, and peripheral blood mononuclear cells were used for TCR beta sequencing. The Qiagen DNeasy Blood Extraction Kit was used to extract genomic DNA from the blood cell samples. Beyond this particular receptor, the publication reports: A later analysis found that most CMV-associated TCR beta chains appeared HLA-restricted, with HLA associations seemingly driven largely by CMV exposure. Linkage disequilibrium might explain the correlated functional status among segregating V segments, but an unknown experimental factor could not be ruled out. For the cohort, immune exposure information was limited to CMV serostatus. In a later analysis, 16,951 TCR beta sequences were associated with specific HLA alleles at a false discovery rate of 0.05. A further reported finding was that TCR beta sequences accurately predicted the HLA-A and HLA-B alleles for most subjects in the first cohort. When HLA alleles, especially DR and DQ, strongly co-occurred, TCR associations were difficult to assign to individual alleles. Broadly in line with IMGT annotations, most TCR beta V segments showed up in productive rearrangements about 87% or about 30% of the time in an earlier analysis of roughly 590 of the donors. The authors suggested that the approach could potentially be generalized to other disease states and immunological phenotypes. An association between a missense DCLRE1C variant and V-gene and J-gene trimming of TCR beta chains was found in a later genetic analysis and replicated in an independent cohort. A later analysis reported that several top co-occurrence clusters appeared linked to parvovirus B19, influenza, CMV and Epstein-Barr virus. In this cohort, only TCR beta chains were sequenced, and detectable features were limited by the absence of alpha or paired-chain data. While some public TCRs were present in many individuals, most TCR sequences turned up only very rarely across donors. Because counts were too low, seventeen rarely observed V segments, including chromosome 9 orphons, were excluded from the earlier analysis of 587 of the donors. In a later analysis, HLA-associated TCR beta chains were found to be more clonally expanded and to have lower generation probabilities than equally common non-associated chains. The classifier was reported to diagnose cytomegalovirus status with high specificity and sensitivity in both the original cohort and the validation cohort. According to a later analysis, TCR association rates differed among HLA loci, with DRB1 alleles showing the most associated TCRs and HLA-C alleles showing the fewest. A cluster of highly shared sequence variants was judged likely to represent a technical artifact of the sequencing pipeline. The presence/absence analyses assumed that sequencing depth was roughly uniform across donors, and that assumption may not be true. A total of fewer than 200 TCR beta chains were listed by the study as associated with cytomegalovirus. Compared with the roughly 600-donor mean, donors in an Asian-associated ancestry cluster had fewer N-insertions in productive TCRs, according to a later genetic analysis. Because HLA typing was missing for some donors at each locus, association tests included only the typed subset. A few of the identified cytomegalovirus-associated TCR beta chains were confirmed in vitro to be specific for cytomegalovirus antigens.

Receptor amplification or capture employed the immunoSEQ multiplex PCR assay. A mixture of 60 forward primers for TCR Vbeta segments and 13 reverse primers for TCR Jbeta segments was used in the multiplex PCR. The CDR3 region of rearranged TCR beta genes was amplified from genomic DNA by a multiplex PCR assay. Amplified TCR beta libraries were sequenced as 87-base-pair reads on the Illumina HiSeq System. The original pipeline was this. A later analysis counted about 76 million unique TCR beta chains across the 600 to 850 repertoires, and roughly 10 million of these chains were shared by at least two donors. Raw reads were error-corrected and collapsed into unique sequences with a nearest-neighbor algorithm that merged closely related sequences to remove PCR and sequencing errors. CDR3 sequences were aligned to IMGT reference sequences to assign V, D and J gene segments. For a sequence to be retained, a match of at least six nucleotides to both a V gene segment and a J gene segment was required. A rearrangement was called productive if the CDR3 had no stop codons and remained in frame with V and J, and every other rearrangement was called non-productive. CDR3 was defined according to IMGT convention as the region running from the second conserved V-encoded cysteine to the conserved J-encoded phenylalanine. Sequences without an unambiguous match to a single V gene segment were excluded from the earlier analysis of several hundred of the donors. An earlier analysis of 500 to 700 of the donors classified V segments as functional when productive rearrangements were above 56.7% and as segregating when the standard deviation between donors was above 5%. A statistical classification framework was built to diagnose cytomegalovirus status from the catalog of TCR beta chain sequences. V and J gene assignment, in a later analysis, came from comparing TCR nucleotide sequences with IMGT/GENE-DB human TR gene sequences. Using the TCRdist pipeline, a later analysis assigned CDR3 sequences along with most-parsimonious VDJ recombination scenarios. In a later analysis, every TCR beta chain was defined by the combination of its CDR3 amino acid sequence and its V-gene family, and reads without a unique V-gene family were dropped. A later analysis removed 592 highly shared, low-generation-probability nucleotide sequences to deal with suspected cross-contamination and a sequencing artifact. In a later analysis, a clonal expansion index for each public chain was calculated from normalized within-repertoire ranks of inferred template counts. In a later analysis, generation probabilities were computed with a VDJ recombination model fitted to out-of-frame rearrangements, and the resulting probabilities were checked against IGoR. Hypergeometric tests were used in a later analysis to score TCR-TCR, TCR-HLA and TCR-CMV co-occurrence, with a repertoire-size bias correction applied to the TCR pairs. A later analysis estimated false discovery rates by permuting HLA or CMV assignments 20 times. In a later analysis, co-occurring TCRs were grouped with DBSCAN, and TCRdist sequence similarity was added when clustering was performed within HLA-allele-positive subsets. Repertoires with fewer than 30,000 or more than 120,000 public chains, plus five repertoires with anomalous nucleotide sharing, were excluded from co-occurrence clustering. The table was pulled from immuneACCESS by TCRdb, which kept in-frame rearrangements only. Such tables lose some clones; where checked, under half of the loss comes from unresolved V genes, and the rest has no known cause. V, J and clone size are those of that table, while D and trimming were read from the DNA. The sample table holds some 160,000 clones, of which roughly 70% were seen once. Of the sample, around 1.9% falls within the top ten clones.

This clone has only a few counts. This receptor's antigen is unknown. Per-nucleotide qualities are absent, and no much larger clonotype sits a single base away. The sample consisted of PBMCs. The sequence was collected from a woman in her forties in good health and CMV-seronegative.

The CDR3 is CASSMRTSGTTYEQYF. Here is the DNA: TGTGCCAGTAGTATGAGGACTAGCGGGACCACCTACGAGCAGTACTTC. The chain is made from TRBV19 and TRBJ2-7; TRBD2 lines up with 12 middle nucleotides. V loses 3 bases at its end and J loses 2 bases; junction bases beyond the gene matches: 5. From the germline V gene (reference sequence), CDR1 is LNHDA and CDR2 is SQIVND. From the cysteine up to the phenylalanine, the CDR3 has a length of 16 residues. Just CDR3 DNA is preserved here, 48 bases in frame from base 1.